One T cell receptor beta chain is described in this entry. Its cognate antigen has yet to be identified. Base qualities were left out, and no much larger clone turns up one base away. This sample also contains other DNA sequences that code for the same CDR3. The source of the sample is a study of cytomegalovirus exposure and HLA in healthy donors (TCRdb year 2017). General notes on the study: In an earlier analysis of roughly 590 of the donors, about 260 Gb of sequence data and 90 million to 120 million unique TCR beta sequences from roughly 190 million T cells were reported. HLA typing included class I and class II loci at four-digit resolution. Donor age, sex, ethnicity and CMV serostatus were compiled alongside the repertoire data. Because of strong linkage in the cohort, five DR-DQ haplotypes were treated as single units for association and clustering. Rather than using new phenotypic data, the later analysis identified candidate immune exposures from TCR beta sequences and from how often those sequences occurred across donors. An early release covering some 640 HLA-typed donors comprised approximately 300 gigabases of sequencing data and 65 million to 100 million unique TCR sequences. Among the approximately 400 genotyped donors, 81% belonged to the genetic ancestry cluster associated with self-reported Caucasian donors. High-throughput TCR immunosequencing, statistical association of individual TCRs with disease status, and machine learning were combined to predict cytomegalovirus infection status. A later analysis re-examined previously published TCR beta repertoires from several hundred donors and added high-resolution HLA genotyping to investigate patterns of TCR occurrence. Along with the roughly 710-subject first cohort, a separate validation cohort of more than 90 different subjects was used. The number of typed donors differed by locus: about 620-640 for A, B, C, DRB1 and DQB1; approximately 520 for DQA1; some 610 for DPA1; and roughly 470 for DPB1. A later genetic analysis took genome-wide SNP genotypes for about 55% of the 666 donors and used that subset as a discovery cohort. The study was designed to test whether signatures of past pathogen exposure could be identified by cataloging public T cell receptors. The study used immunosequencing to profile the T cell repertoires of approximately 650 subjects and linked those repertoires to cytomegalovirus serostatus. Every repertoire in the discovery cohort had been generated on one and the same sequencing platform. Across approximately 420 genotyped donors of the cohort, an average of 235,054 unique TCR beta nucleotide sequences per donor were sequenced, and 15% to 20% of those sequences were non-productive. An earlier analysis of several hundred of the donors applied high-throughput TCR beta sequencing to assess whether each TCR beta V gene segment acted as functional or pseudogenic. Results the study describes overall, beyond this receptor: In vitro tests confirmed that three of the cytomegalovirus-associated TCR beta chains recognize cytomegalovirus antigens. Assigning TCR associations to individual alleles was difficult when HLA alleles, especially DR and DQ, strongly co-occurred. In an earlier analysis of roughly 560 of the donors, most TCR beta V segments were observed in productive rearrangements about 87% or about 30% of the time, broadly matching IMGT annotations. HLA typing was unavailable for some donors at each locus, so association tests used only the typed subset. CMV serostatus was the only immune exposure information available for the cohort. According to a later analysis, TCR association rates differed among HLA loci, with DRB1 alleles showing the most associated TCRs and HLA-C alleles showing the fewest. Across donors, most TCR sequences were observed very rarely, whereas some public TCRs were present in many individuals. According to a later analysis, most CMV-associated TCR beta chains appeared to be HLA-restricted, and the HLA associations seemed to be driven largely by CMV exposure. Linkage disequilibrium might explain the correlated functional status among segregating V segments, but an unknown experimental factor could not be ruled out. The earlier analysis of around 600 of the donors excluded 15 to 20 rarely observed V segments, including chromosome 9 orphons, because counts were too low. In the study, some 180 TCR beta chains were listed as associated with cytomegalovirus. According to a later genetic analysis, donors in an Asian-associated ancestry cluster had fewer N-insertions in productive TCRs than the approximately 650-donor mean. The authors suggested that the approach could potentially be extended to other disease states and immunological phenotypes. A cluster of highly shared sequence variants was judged likely to represent a technical artifact of the sequencing pipeline. The classifier was reported to diagnose cytomegalovirus status with high specificity and sensitivity in both the original cohort and the validation cohort. A further reported finding was that TCR beta sequences accurately predicted the HLA-A and HLA-B alleles for most subjects in the first cohort. In a later analysis, HLA-associated TCR beta chains showed more clonal expansion and lower generation probabilities than non-associated chains that were equally common. The cohort was sequenced for TCR beta chains only, and without alpha or paired-chain data the features that could be detected were limited. V-gene and J-gene trimming of TCR beta chains was associated with a missense DCLRE1C variant in a later genetic analysis, and the association was replicated in an independent cohort. Because the 87-base-pair reads could not distinguish some IMGT-functional V segments, including TRBV6-2 and TRBV6-3, those segments were excluded. Roughly uniform sequencing depth across donors was assumed in presence/absence analyses, although this assumption may not hold. Specific HLA alleles were associated with over 15,000 TCR beta sequences at a false discovery rate of 0.05 in a later analysis. Several of the top co-occurrence clusters appeared to be linked to parvovirus B19, influenza, CMV and Epstein-Barr virus, according to a later analysis.

V has 5 bases trimmed and J has 2 bases trimmed; junction bases matching no gene number 11. The germline V gene (reference sequence) gives CDR1 as SEHNR and CDR2 as FQNEAQ. Including cysteine and phenylalanine, the CDR3 has 16 amino acids. Just the 48-base CDR3 DNA is kept, in frame starting at base 1. In total, roughly 670 healthy bone marrow donors made up the cohort. All cohort members were sampled while nominally healthy, although unrecorded immune exposures were likely present. The donor was CMV seropositive and belonged to the group of more than 250 seropositive cohort members. Every donor gave a peripheral blood sample, and the peripheral blood mononuclear cells from that sample were used for TCR beta sequencing. Genomic DNA was extracted from the blood cell samples with the Qiagen DNeasy Blood Extraction Kit. Receptor amplification or capture employed the immunoSEQ multiplex PCR assay. For the multiplex PCR, a mixture combining 60 forward primers for TCR Vbeta segments and 13 reverse primers for TCR Jbeta segments was used. Amplification of the CDR3 region of rearranged TCR beta genes was performed with a multiplex PCR assay on genomic DNA. The Illumina HiSeq System was used to sequence the amplified TCR beta libraries as 87-base-pair reads. Per the source publication's procedure: Across the 600 to 700 repertoires, a later analysis counted tens of millions of unique TCR beta chains, 8.5 million to 12 million of which were shared by at least two donors. Raw reads were error-corrected and collapsed into unique sequences by a nearest-neighbor algorithm in which closely related sequences were merged to remove PCR and sequencing errors. To assign V, D and J gene segments, CDR3 sequences were aligned to IMGT reference sequences. For a sequence to be retained, a match of at least six nucleotides was required to both a V gene segment and a J gene segment. Rearrangements were called productive when the CDR3 lacked stop codons and stayed in frame with V and J; all others were non-productive. CDR3 was defined according to IMGT convention as the region running from the second conserved V-encoded cysteine to the conserved J-encoded phenylalanine. In an earlier analysis of more than 550 of the donors, sequences lacking an unambiguous match to a single V gene segment were excluded. An earlier analysis of some 610 of the donors called V segments functional above 56.7% productive rearrangements and segregating when the between-donor standard deviation exceeded 5%. A statistical classification framework was developed to diagnose cytomegalovirus status using the catalog of TCR beta chain sequences. A later analysis assigned V and J genes by comparing TCR nucleotide sequences with IMGT/GENE-DB human TR gene sequences. The TCRdist pipeline was used in a later analysis to assign CDR3 sequences and most-parsimonious VDJ recombination scenarios. In a later analysis, every TCR beta chain was defined by the combination of its CDR3 amino acid sequence and its V-gene family, and reads without a unique V-gene family were dropped. As a way to deal with suspected cross-contamination and a sequencing artifact, a later analysis dropped 500 to 700 nucleotide sequences that were highly shared and had low generation probability. In a later analysis, a clonal expansion index was calculated for each public chain from normalized within-repertoire ranks of inferred template counts. In a later analysis, generation probabilities were computed with a VDJ recombination model fitted to out-of-frame rearrangements, and the resulting probabilities were checked against IGoR. In a later analysis, TCR-TCR, TCR-HLA and TCR-CMV co-occurrence was scored with hypergeometric tests, and a repertoire-size bias correction was applied to TCR pairs. To estimate false discovery rates, a later analysis permuted the HLA or CMV assignments 20 times. A later analysis grouped co-occurring TCRs with DBSCAN, adding TCRdist sequence similarity when clustering within HLA-allele-positive subsets. Co-occurrence clustering excluded repertoires with fewer than 30,000 or more than 120,000 public chains, plus five with anomalous nucleotide sharing. As stored in TCRdb, this immuneACCESS dataset retains in-frame rearrangements with V and J assigned. A fraction of the clones does not appear; measured against another copy, unresolved V genes explain less than half of the discrepancy, and the remainder lacks a known reason. That table is the source of V, J and clone size, and D and trimming were worked out from the DNA. In all, the sample holds about 190,000 clones, and around 80% of those were seen once. The top ten hold approximately 2% of the sample.

This TCR derives from a woman between 18 and 29 years old in good health and CMV-seropositive. Recombination linked TRBV7-9 to TRBJ1-1, with 7 junctional bases fitting TRBD1. Sequencing was done on a sample of PBMCs. Here the CDR3 is given as CASSHPDAGGNTEAFF. The DNA sequence reads TGTGCCAGCAGCCATCCGGACGCAGGGGGAAACACTGAAGCTTTCTTT.